These 9 T cell receptor beta chains were sequenced from one sample in a study of post-analysis software for immune sequencing data. Study results and caveats: TRBV5-6, TRBV5-1 and TRBV20-1 belonged to a set of roughly five TRBV segments that were more frequent in patients than controls.

Their antigens remain unidentified. Built from TCR beta cDNA, the libraries had unique molecular identifiers in them. TCRdb redid the calling of the PCR reads with MiXCR, one entry per CDR3 protein. The table records 350,000 to 450,000 distinct CDR3 sequences, 30% to 45% of them present only once. The sample taken for sequencing was blood. Receptors originate from a girl under 18 with multiple sclerosis.

The rearrangement links TRBV12-3 or TRBV12-4 to TRBJ2-1, with 12 positions matching TRBD2. Losses at the gene ends were 2 bases for V and 8 bases for J; bases not matched to a gene: 13. The CDR3 spans 18 residues. CDR3 protein: CASSLMPASGGAVDEQFF. DNA of the CDR3: TGTGCCAGCAGTTTAATGCCGGCTAGCGGGGGGGCTGTGGATGAGCAGTTCTTC.

This clonotype came up a few times. The chain carries TRBV4-2 and TRBJ2-1; 11 bases align to TRBD2. Trimming at V came to 3 bases and at J to 9 bases, leaving 10 bases not matched to a gene. Germline-derived CDR1 and CDR2 are LGHNA and YNFKEQ. The CDR3 loop spans 16 amino acids. The CDR3 bases are TGTGCCAGCAGCCACCCTCTAGCGGGGGGCTTTAGTGAGCAGTTCTTC. This gives the protein CASSHPLAGGFSEQFF.

About this clonotype itself: A much larger clone lies one base from this, so it may be a read error. The J gene is TRBJ2-4, the V gene TRBV20-1; unclear D gene. The DNA end is more similar to TRBJ2-7, so the J call may be wrong. Looked up from germline, CDR1 is DFQATT and CDR2 is SNEGSKA (reference sequence). The CDR3 extends over 14 amino acids. CDR3 region: CSVRPPLGPYEQYF. CDR3 DNA: TGCAGTGTTCGACCCCCACTCGGGCCCTACGAGCAGTACTTC.

As regards this clonotype: One junction end does not reproduce the germline sequence, and a read error may be involved. This rearrangement joins TRBV5-1 to TRBJ2-7; 8 nucleotides align to TRBD2. CDR1 is SGHRS, CDR2 YFSETQ, per germline. This CDR3 spans 15 amino acids. CDR3 residues: CTSSSRDSGNHEQYF. The CDR3 coding sequence is TGCACCAGCAGCTCTCGGGATAGCGGGAACCACGAGCAGTACTTC.

The V and J genes are TRBV10-3 and TRBJ1-6; tentatively, D is TRBD1 (6 bases). This CDR3 spans 13 amino acids. Germline values: CDR1 ENHRY, CDR2 SYGVKD. Trimming took off 2 bases at V and 14 bases at J, with 13 bases between the two ends. CDR3 sequence: CAISEGGRSTLHF. The DNA of the CDR3 is TGTGCCATCAGTGAGGGGGGGCGCAGCACCCTCCACTTT.

The V call is TRBV12-3 or TRBV12-4, the J call TRBJ2-4, with D maybe TRBD1 (6 bases). The CDR3 is made up of 15 amino acids. V gave up 3 bases and J gave up 15 bases, with 24 bases separating them. The CDR3 DNA reads TGTGCCAGCAGTTTGAGTAGACAGGCCCTCTACGAGCGGTACTTC. Amino acids: CASSLSRQALYERYF.

The chain couples TRBV20-1 to TRBJ2-2; TRBD2 aligns across 8 bases. The CDR3 loop spans 17 amino acids. The germline gives CDR1 DFQATT, CDR2 SNEGSKA (reference sequence). The junction had 11 bases not matched to a gene; V was cut back by 0 bases and J by 5 bases. The CDR3 region has the DNA TGCAGTGCTAGAGATCCCCTTAGCGGGGACGTTACCGGGGAGCTGTTTTTT. It codes for CSARDPLSGDVTGELFF.

This clonotype turned up a few times. The chain employs TRBV11-2 and TRBJ2-2; D remains ambiguous. Trimming took off 5 bases at V and 4 bases at J, with 8 bases between the two ends. The CDR3 totals 13 residues. Germline V gene data show CDR1 as SGHAT and CDR2 as FQNNGV. CDR3 amino acids: CASSEPGTGELFF. CDR3 DNA sequence: TGTGCCAGCAGCGAACCAGGCACCGGGGAGCTGTTTTTT.

The chain joins TRBV27 to TRBJ1-1; D unclear. V lost 3 bases and J 1 base, leaving 18 bases between the germline ends. The CDR3 extends over 17 amino acids. Germline V lookup: CDR1 MNHEY, CDR2 SMNVEV (reference sequence). This CDR3 reads CASSFSEIGRRNTEAFF. Written as DNA, the CDR3 is TGTGCCAGCAGTTTTTCTGAGATAGGAAGGAGGAACACTGAAGCTTTCTTT.